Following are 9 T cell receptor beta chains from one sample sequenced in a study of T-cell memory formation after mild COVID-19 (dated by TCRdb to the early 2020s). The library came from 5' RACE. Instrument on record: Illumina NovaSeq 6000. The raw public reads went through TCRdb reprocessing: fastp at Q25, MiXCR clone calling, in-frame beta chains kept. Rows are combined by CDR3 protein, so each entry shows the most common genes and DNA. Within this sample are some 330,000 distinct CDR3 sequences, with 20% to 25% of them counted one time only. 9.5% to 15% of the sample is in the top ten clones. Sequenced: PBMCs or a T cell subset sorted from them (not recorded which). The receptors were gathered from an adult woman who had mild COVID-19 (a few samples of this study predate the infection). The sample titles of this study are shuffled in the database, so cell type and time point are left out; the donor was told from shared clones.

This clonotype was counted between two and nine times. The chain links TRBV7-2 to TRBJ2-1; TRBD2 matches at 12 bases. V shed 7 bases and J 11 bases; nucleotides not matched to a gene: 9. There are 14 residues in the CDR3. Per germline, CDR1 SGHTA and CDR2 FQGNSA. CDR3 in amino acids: CASNDGLAGSQQFF. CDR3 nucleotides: TGTGCCAGCAATGATGGACTAGCGGGATCTCAGCAGTTCTTC.

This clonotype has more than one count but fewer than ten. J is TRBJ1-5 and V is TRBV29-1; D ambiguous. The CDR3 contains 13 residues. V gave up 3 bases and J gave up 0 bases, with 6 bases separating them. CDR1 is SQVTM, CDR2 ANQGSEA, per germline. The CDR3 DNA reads TGCAGCGTTGAGGAAAATAGCAATCAGCCCCAGCATTTT. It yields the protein CSVEENSNQPQHF.

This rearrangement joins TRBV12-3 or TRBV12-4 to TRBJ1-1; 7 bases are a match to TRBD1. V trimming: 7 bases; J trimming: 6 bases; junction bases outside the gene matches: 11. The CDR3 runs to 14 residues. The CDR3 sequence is CASTTIPGGPEAFF. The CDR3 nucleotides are TGTGCCAGCACGACGATCCCAGGGGGGCCTGAAGCTTTCTTT.

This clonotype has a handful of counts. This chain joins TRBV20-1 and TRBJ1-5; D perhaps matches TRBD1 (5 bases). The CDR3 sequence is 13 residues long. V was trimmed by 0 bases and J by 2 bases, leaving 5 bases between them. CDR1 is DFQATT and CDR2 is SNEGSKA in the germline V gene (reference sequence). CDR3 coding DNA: TGCAGTGCTAGAGAGGGGGGCAATCAGCCCCAGCATTTT. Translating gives CSAREGGNQPQHF.

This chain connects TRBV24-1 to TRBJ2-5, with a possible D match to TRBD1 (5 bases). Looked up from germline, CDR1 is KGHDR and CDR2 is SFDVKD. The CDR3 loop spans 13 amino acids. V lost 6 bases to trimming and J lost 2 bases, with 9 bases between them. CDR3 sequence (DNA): TGTGCCACCAGTCTCCAGGGACAAGAGACCCAGTACTTC. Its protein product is CATSLQGQETQYF.

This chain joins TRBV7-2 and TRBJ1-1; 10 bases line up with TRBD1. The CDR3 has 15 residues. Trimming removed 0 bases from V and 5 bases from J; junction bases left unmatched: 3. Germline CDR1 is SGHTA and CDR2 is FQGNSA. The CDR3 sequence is CASSLAGQGETEAFF. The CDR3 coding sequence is TGTGCCAGCAGCTTAGCAGGACAGGGGGAAACTGAAGCTTTCTTT.

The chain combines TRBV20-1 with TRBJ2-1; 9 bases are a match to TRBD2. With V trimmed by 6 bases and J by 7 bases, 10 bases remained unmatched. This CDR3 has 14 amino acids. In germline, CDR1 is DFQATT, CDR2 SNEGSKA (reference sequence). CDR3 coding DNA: TGCAGTGCCCGTACGCGGCGGGGGGGGAATGAGCAGTTCTTC. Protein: CSARTRRGGNEQFF.

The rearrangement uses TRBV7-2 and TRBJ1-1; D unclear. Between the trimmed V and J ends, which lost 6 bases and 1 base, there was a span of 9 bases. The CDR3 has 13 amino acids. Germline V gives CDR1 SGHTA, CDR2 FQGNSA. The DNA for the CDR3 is TGTGCCAGCAGTTCGGACGCGAACACTGAAGCTTTCTTT. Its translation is CASSSDANTEAFF.

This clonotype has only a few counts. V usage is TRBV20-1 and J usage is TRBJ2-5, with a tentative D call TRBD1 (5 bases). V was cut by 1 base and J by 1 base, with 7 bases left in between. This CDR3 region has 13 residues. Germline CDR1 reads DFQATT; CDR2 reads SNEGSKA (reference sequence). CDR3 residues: CSARGTPQETQYF. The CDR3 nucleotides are TGCAGTGCTAGAGGGACACCCCAAGAGACCCAGTACTTC.